This TCR beta chain was recorded in a study of cytomegalovirus exposure and HLA in healthy donors. Study-level results: The listing of 150 to 200 TCR beta chains classed them as cytomegalovirus-associated. HLA restriction was apparent for most CMV-associated TCR beta chains in a later analysis. Among TCR sequences, most were rare, though some public TCRs appeared in many donors.

This clone was counted between two and nine times. Its cognate antigen is unknown. The study ran its PCR with 60 Vbeta and 13 Jbeta primers. The table came from immunoSEQ multiplex PCR; TCRdb's copy has only in-frame clones and leaves some out. The sample comprises 100,000 or so clones, approximately 76% of which are singletons, and around 5% rests with the top ten. The germline V gene encodes CDR1 SGHDT and CDR2 YYEEEE. Between the trimmed V and J ends, which lost 6 bases and 4 bases, there was a span of 17 bases. This CDR3 region has 14 residues. The chain combines TRBV5-6 with TRBJ2-7; possibly TRBD2 for D (5 bases). Sequencing input: PBMCs. The source is a man between 25 and 39 years old in good health and CMV-seropositive. CDR3 in amino acids: CASIPVRGLYEQYV. CDR3 nucleotides: TGTGCCAGCATCCCCGTCCGGGGTCTATACGAGCAGTACGTC.